This TCR beta chain came from a study of metastatic and nonmetastatic thyroid tumors. The sample holds many counts of this clone. TCRdb reprocessed the PCR reads using MiXCR. The data show about 52,000 clones, approximately 19% seen once. Patients were all untreated before their thyroid surgery. The V end was cut by 1 base, the J end by 10 bases, with 19 bases between. Looked up from germline, CDR1 is MNHNS and CDR2 is SASEGT. CDR3 size: 15 residues. The TCR was taken from a female donor with papillary thyroid cancer or a benign thyroid nodule (not recorded which). Some clones in this sample may be carry-over from other donors' samples. The sample taken for sequencing was blood. V and J are TRBV6-1 and TRBJ1-1, with a tentative D call TRBD1 (6 bases). Here the CDR3 reads CASSEVVRETGRAFF. Written as DNA, the CDR3 is TGTGCCAGCAGTGAAGTAGTAAGGGAAACAGGGCGAGCTTTCTTT.